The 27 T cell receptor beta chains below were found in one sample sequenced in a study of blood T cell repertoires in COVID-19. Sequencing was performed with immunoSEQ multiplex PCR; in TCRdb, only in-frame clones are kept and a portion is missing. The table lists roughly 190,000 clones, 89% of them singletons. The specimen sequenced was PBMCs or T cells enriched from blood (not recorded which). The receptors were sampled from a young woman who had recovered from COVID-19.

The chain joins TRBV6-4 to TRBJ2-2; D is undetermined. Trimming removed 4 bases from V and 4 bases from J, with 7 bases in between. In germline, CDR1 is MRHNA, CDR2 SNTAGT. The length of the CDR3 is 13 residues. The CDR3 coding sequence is TGTGCCAGCAGTGTTCAGGCCACCGGGGAGCTGTTTTTT. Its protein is CASSVQATGELFF.

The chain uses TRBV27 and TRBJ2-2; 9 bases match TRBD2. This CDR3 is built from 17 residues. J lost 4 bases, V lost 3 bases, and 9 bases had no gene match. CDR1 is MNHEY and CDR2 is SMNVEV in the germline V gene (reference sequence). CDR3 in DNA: TGTGCCAGCAGTTTTGGACTAGCGCGATTGAGCACCGGGGAGCTGTTTTTT. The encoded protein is CASSFGLARLSTGELFF.

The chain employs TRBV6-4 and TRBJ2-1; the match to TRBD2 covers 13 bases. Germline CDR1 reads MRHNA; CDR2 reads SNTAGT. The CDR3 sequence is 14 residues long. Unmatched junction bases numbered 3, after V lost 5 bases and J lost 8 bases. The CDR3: CASSPGLAGDEQFF. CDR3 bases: TGTGCCAGCAGTCCTGGACTAGCGGGAGATGAGCAGTTCTTC.

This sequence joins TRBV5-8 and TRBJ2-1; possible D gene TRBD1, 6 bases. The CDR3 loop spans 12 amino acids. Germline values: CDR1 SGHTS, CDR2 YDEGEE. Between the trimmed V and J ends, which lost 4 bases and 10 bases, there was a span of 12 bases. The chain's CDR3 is CASSRTVREQFF. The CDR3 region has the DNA TGTGCCAGCAGCCGGACAGTCCGGGAGCAGTTCTTC.

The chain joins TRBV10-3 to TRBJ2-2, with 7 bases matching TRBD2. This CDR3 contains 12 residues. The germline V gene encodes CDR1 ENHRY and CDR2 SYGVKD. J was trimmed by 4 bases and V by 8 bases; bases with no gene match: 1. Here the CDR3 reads CAIGGGTGELFF. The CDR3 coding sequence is TGTGCCATCGGCGGGGGCACCGGGGAGCTGTTTTTT.

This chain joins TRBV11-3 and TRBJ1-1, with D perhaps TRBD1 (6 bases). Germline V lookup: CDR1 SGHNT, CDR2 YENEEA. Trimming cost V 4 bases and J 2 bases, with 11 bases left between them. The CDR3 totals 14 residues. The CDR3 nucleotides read TGTGCCAGCAGCTCTGGACAGATTAACACTGAAGCTTTCTTT. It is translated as CASSSGQINTEAFF.

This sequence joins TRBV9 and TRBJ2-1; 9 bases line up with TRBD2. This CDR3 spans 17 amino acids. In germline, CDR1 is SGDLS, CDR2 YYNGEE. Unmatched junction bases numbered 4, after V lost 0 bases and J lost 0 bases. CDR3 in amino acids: CASSVAAGGSSYNEQFF. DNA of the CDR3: TGTGCCAGCAGCGTAGCTGCGGGAGGGAGCTCCTACAATGAGCAGTTCTTC. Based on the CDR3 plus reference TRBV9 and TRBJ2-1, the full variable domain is DSGVTQTPKHLITATGQRVTLRCSPRSGDLSVYWYQQSLDQGLQFLIQYYNGEERAKGNILERFSAQQFPDLHSELNLSSLELGDSALYFCASSVAAGGSSYNEQFFGPGTRLTVL.

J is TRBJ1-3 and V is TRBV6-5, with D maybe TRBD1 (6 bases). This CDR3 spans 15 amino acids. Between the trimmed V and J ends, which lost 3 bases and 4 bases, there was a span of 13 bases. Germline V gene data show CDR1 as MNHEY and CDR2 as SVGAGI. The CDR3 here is CASSYTGMHGNTIYF. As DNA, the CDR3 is TGTGCCAGCAGTTATACAGGGATGCACGGAAACACCATATATTTT.

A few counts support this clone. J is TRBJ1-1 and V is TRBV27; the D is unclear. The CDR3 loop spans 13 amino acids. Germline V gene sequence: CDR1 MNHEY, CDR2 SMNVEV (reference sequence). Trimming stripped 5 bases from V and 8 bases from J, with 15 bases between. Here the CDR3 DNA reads TGTGCCAGCAGTCCTCTAACCAACGAAGAAGCTTTCTTT. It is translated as CASSPLTNEEAFF.

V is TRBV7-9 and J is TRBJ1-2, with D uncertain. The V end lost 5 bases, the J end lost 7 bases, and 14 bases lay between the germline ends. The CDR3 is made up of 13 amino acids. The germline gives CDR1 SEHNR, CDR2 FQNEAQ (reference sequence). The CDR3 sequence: CASSLSETGGYTF. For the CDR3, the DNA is TGTGCCAGCAGCCTCTCGGAAACGGGTGGCTACACCTTC.

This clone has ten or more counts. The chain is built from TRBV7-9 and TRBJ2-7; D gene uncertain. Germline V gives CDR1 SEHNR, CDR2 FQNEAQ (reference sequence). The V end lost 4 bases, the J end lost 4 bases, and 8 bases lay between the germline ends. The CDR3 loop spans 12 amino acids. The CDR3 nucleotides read TGTGCCAGCAGCTACGACGGGTACGAGCAGTACTTC. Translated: CASSYDGYEQYF.

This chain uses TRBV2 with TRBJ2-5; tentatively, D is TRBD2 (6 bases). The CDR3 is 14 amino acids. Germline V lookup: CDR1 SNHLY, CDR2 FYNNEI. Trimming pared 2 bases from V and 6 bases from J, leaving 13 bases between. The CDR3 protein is CASSESLAWQTQYF. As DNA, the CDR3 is TGTGCCAGCAGTGAATCCCTAGCGTGGCAGACCCAGTACTTC.

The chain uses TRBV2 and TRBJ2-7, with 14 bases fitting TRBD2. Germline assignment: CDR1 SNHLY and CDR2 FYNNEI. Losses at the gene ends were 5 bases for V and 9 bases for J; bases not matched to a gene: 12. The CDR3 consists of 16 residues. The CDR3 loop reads CASSYLQGLAGVGQYF. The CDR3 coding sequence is TGTGCCAGCAGTTACCTCCAGGGACTAGCGGGAGTCGGGCAGTACTTC. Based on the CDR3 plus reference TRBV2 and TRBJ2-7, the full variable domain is EPEVTQTPSHQVTQMGQEVILRCVPISNHLYFYWYRQILGQKVEFLVSFYNNEISEKSEIFDDQFSVERPDGSNFTLKIRSTKLEDSAMYFCASSYLQGLAGVGQYFGPGTRLTVT.

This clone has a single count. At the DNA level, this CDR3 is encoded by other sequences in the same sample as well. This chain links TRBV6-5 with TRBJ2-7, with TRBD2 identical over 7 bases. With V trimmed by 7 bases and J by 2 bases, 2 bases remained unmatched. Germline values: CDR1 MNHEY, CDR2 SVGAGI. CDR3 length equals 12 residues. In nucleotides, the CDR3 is TGTGCCAGCACGGGGGGTACCTACGAGCAGTACTTC. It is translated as CASTGGTYEQYF.

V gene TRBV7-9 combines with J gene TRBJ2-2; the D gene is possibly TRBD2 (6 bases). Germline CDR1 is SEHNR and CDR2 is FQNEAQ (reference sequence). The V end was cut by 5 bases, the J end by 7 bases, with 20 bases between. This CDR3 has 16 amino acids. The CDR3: CASSRTWQRDFGELFF. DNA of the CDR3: TGTGCCAGCAGCCGTACATGGCAACGGGACTTCGGGGAGCTGTTTTTT.

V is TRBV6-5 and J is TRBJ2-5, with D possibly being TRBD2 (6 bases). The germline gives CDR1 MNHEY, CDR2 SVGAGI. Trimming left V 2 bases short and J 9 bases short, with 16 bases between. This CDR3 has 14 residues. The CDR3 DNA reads TGTGCCAGCAGTTACACCGCGGGGTGGGCGGCCCAGTACTTC. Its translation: CASSYTAGWAAQYF.

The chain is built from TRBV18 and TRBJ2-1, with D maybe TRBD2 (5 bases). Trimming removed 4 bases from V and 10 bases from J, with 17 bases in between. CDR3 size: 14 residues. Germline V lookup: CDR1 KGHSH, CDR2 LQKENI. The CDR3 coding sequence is TGTGCCAGCTCACTGGGAAAAAGCCCGGGAGAGCAGTTCTTC. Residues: CASSLGKSPGEQFF.

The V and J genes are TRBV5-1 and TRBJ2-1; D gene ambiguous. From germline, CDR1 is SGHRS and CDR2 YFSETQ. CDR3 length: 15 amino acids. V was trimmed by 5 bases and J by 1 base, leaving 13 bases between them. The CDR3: CASSDRSLSYNEQFF. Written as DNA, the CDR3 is TGCGCCAGCAGTGACCGGAGCCTGTCCTACAATGAGCAGTTCTTC.

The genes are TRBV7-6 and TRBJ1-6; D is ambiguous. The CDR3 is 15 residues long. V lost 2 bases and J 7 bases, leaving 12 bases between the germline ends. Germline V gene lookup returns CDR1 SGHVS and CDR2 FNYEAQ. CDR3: CASSLSGGPNSPLHF. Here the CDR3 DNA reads TGTGCCAGCAGCTTATCAGGAGGGCCGAATTCACCCCTCCACTTT.

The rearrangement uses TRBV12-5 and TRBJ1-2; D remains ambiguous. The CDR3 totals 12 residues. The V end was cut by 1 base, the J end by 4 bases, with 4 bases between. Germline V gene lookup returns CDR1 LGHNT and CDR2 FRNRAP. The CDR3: CASGLGSYGYTF. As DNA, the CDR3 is TGTGCTAGTGGTTTGGGTAGCTATGGCTACACCTTC.

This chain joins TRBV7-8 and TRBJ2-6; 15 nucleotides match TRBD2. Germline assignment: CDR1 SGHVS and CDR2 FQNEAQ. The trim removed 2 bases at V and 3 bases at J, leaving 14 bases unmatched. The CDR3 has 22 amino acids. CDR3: CASSLMRVPGLAGGDGANVLTF. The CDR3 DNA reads TGTGCCAGCAGCTTAATGAGAGTCCCGGGACTAGCGGGAGGAGATGGGGCCAACGTCCTGACTTTC.

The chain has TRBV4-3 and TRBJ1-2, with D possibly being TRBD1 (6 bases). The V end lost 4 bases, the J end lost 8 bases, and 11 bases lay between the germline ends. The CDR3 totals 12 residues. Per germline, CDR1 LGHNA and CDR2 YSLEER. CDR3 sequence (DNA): TGCGCCAGCAGCCGTACAGGGTACGGCTACACCTTC. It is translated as CASSRTGYGYTF.

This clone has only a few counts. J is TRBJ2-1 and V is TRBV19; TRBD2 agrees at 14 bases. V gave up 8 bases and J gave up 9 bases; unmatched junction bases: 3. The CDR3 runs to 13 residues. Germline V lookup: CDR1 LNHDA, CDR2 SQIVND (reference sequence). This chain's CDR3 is CASGLAGGGEQFF. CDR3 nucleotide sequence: TGTGCCAGTGGACTAGCGGGAGGCGGTGAGCAGTTCTTC.

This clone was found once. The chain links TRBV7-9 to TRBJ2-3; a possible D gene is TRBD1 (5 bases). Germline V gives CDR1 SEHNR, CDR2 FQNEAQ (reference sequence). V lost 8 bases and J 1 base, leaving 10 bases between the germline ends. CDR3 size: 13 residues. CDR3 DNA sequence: TGTGCCAGCTGCACCAGGGGCACAGATACGCAGTATTTT. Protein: CASCTRGTDTQYF.

CDR3 nucleotides: TGTGCCAGCAGCAAAGGGAAACCCGGGACAGGTTATCAGCCCCAGCATTTT. Amino acids: CASSKGKPGTGYQPQHF. V usage is TRBV21-1 and J usage is TRBJ1-5; the table's D gene call, TRBD1, was not cross checked with the DNA. TRBV21-1 is deemed a pseudogene. The CDR3 has 17 amino acids.

CDR3 sequence: CASRERDSYNEQFF. The CDR3 DNA sequence: TGTGCCAGTAGGGAGAGGGACTCCTACAATGAGCAGTTCTTC. The gene calls are TRBV19 and TRBJ2-1; a possible D gene is TRBD2 (5 bases). Trimming shortened V by 6 bases and J by 0 bases, and 9 bases separated the two germline ends. The V gene's germline CDR1 is LNHDA and CDR2 SQIVND (reference sequence). CDR3 size: 14 residues.

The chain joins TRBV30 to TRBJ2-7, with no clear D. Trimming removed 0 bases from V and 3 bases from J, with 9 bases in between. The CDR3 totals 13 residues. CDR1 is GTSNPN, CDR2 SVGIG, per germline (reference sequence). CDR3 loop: CAWSVRRVYEQYF. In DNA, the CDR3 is TGTGCCTGGAGTGTACGTCGGGTCTACGAGCAGTACTTC.